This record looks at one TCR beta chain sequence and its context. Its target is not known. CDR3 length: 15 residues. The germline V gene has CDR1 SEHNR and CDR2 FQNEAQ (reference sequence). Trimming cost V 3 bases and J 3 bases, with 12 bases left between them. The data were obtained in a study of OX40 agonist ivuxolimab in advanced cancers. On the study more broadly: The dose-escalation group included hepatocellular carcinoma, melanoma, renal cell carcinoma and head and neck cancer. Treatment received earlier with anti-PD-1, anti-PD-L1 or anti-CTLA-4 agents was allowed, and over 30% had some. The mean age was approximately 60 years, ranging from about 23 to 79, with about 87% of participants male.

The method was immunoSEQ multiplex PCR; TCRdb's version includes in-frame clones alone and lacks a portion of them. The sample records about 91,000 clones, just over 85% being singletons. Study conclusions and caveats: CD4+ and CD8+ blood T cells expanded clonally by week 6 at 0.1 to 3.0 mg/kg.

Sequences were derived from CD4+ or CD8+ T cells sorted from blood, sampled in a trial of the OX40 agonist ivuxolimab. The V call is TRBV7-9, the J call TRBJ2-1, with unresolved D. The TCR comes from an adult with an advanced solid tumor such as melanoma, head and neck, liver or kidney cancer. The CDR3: CASSLGGNLYNEQFF. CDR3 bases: TGTGCCAGCAGCTTGGGTGGGAACCTCTACAATGAGCAGTTCTTC.